The 8 T cell receptor beta chains below come from one sample, sequenced in a study of technical replicates of blood from several donors. TCRdb's table, derived via immunoSEQ multiplex PCR, lists solely in-frame clones and lacks some. The sample yields about 62,000 clones, roughly 98% seen once. Sequences were obtained from T cells isolated from PBMCs. These receptors all stem from a human donor in good health.

The genes are TRBV5-1 and TRBJ2-2; D may be TRBD1 (5 bases). V gave up 0 bases and J gave up 2 bases, with 8 bases separating them. Germline values: CDR1 SGHRS, CDR2 YFSETQ. There are 15 residues in the CDR3. CDR3 DNA sequence: TGCGCCAGCAGCTTGGCGACAGTAAACACCGGGGAGCTGTTTTTT. This translates into CASSLATVNTGELFF.

This sequence joins TRBV18 and TRBJ2-7; 11 nucleotides agree with TRBD2. J was trimmed by 3 bases and V by 2 bases; bases with no gene match: 9. The V gene's germline CDR1 is KGHSH and CDR2 LQKENI. This CDR3 contains 17 residues. This chain's CDR3 is CASSPVSSGGTRYEQYF. In DNA, the CDR3 is TGTGCCAGCTCACCAGTCTCTAGCGGGGGGACCCGCTACGAGCAGTACTTC.

This clone was found once. This chain links TRBV5-5 with TRBJ1-4; TRBD1 might be the D (5 bases). CDR1 is SGHKS, CDR2 YYEKEE, per germline (reference sequence). CDR3 length equals 17 residues. The V and J ends lost 1 base and 7 bases respectively, with 20 bases between them. The CDR3 is CASSLRAVLTEPEKLFF. The DNA for the CDR3 is TGTGCCAGCAGCTTGCGGGCAGTTTTGACAGAGCCTGAAAAACTGTTTTTT.

DNA of the CDR3: TGTGCCAGCAGCTTTTCTTGGCGGGGGGGCACCGACAATGAGCAGTTCTTC. Amino acid sequence: CASSFSWRGGTDNEQFF. The chain couples TRBV5-6 to TRBJ2-1, with 9 nucleotides matching TRBD2. The trim removed 2 bases at V and 5 bases at J, leaving 11 bases unmatched. From germline, CDR1 is SGHDT and CDR2 YYEEEE. The CDR3 runs to 17 residues.

The count of this clone is one. The chain joins TRBV20-1 to TRBJ2-3, with 7 bases identical to TRBD1. Germline V gives CDR1 DFQATT, CDR2 SNEGSKA (reference sequence). The CDR3 is 10 residues long. V trimming: 6 bases; J trimming: 11 bases; junction bases outside the gene matches: 5. DNA of the CDR3: TGCAGTGCCCCGAGACAGGGGCAGTATTTT. It translates to CSAPRQGQYF.

V gene TRBV5-1 combines with J gene TRBJ2-7; TRBD1 might be the D (6 bases). Trimming removed 0 bases from V and 2 bases from J, with 9 bases in between. Germline V gene sequence: CDR1 SGHRS, CDR2 YFSETQ. The CDR3 spans 14 residues. As DNA, the CDR3 is TGCGCCAGCAGCTTGGATCCAGGGGCCTACGAGCAGTACTTC. Translation: CASSLDPGAYEQYF.

The chain couples TRBV27 to TRBJ2-1; D possibly corresponds to TRBD2 (6 bases). The CDR3 is 15 amino acids. Between the trimmed V and J ends, which lost 6 bases and 2 bases, there was a span of 14 bases. Germline CDR1 is MNHEY and CDR2 is SMNVEV (reference sequence). The CDR3 protein is CASRLAPSPYNEQFF. In DNA, the CDR3 is TGTGCCAGCAGACTAGCCCCAAGTCCCTACAATGAGCAGTTCTTC.

The chain is built from TRBV4-1 and TRBJ1-5; D remains unclear. The CDR3 is 16 amino acids. The germline V gene has CDR1 MGHRA and CDR2 YSYEKL. V was shortened by 0 bases and J by 6 bases, with 15 bases between the two germline ends. The CDR3 coding sequence is TGCGCCAGCAGCCAAGAATTAGAAGTAGCCGGTCAGCCCCAGCATTTT. Its protein product is CASSQELEVAGQPQHF.